These 16 T cell receptor beta chains originate from one sample sequenced in a study of molecular identifiers for immune sequencing clone quantification. MiXCR, applied by TCRdb to the PCR reads, yields one record per CDR3 protein. The sample holds under 600,000 distinct CDR3 sequences; over 20% are singletons and the top ten take around 0.86%. Sequencing input: naive CD8+ T cells from blood, with Jurkat cell RNA spiked in. Subset specified: FACS-sorted CD8+CD4-CCR7+CD45RA+ naive T cells. These receptors were taken from a human donor in good health. Some libraries in this study had Jurkat cell RNA spiked in.

In its sample, this clonotype was seen many times. The V gene is TRBV12-3 or TRBV12-4, the J gene TRBJ2-3, with D perhaps assigned TRBD1 or TRBD2 (6 bases each). Trimming pared 6 bases from V and 2 bases from J, leaving 30 bases between. The CDR3 contains 20 residues. CDR3 DNA: TGTGCCAGCAGCATCCCAACAGGGTCTCTAAGTCGGGGGCACACAGATACGCAGTATTTT. Protein product: CASSIPTGSLSRGHTDTQYF.

This clonotype was counted a few times. The rearrangement uses TRBV7-6 and TRBJ2-5; possible D gene TRBD2, 6 bases. The CDR3 length is 15 residues. Per germline, CDR1 SGHVS and CDR2 FNYEAQ. Trimming left V 7 bases short and J 5 bases short, with 20 bases between. Here the CDR3 reads CASNLEFGSGETQYF. CDR3 DNA sequence: TGTGCCAGCAACCTAGAGTTCGGGAGCGGGGAGACCCAGTACTTC. Full variable domain (rest looked up from reference TRBV7-6 and TRBJ2-5): GAGVSQSPRYKVTKRGQDVALRCDPISGHVSLYWYRQALGQGPEFLTYFNYEAQQDKSGLPNDRFSAERPEGSISTLTIQRTEQRDSAMYRCASNLEFGSGETQYFGPGTRLLVL.

The sample holds many counts of this clonotype. CDR3 sequence (DNA): TGTGCCAGCAGGCCTGGGACTCAAGGGGGCTACGAGCAGTACTTC. Protein product: CASRPGTQGGYEQYF. The genes are TRBV6-2 or TRBV6-3 and TRBJ2-7, with D perhaps being TRBD1 or TRBD2 (6 bases each). V lost 6 bases to trimming and J lost 3 bases, with 18 bases between them. Germline-derived CDR1 and CDR2 are MNHEY and SVGEGT. The CDR3 is 15 amino acids.

This clonotype was found many times. J is TRBJ2-3 and V is TRBV2; D remains ambiguous. This CDR3 contains 18 residues. V was pared by 1 base and J by 3 bases, with 20 bases between. Germline CDR1 is SNHLY and CDR2 is FYNNEI. In nucleotides, the CDR3 is TGTGCCAGCAGTGAAGGTCCAGGCGCTGGATTTTTAACAGATACGCAGTATTTT. It encodes CASSEGPGAGFLTDTQYF.

On this clonotype itself: It may be a read error: a sequence one base away is much more abundant. The rearrangement uses TRBV27 and TRBJ1-5; D remains ambiguous. Trimming removed 7 bases at V and 4 bases at J, with 14 bases between. Germline V lookup: CDR1 MNHEY, CDR2 SMNVEV (reference sequence). The CDR3 has 14 amino acids. CDR3 bases: TGTGCCAGCAACCCGTCGCGAGCAAATCAGCCCCAGCATTTT. It encodes CASNPSRANQPQHF.

This clonotype was counted at least ten times. V is TRBV15 and J is TRBJ2-7, with D tentatively TRBD2 (6 bases). The ends were cut back, 0 bases at V and 3 bases at J, with 9 bases in the middle. This CDR3 has 14 residues. CDR1 is LNHNV and CDR2 is YYDKDF in the germline V gene (reference sequence). The CDR3 loop reads CATSRDGGVYEQYF. CDR3 coding DNA: TGTGCCACCAGCAGAGATGGAGGGGTCTACGAGCAGTACTTC.

This rearrangement joins TRBV19 to TRBJ1-5, with a tentative D call TRBD1 (5 bases). The germline CDR1 and CDR2 sequences are LNHDA and SQIVND (reference sequence). The CDR3 spans 13 residues. The V end was cut by 11 bases, the J end by 6 bases, with 17 bases between. CDR3 in amino acids: CAPNIPGSQPQHF. CDR3 DNA: TGTGCCCCCAACATCCCAGGGAGTCAGCCCCAGCATTTT. Full variable domain (remainder filled in from reference TRBV19 and TRBJ1-5): DGGITQSPKYLFRKEGQNVTLSCEQNLNHDAMYWYRQDPGQGLRLIYYSQIVNDFQKGDIAEGYSVSREKKESFPLTVTSAQKNPTAFYLCAPNIPGSQPQHFGDGTRLSIL.

This clonotype was detected a few times. The chain employs TRBV9 and TRBJ2-7; D uncertain. V was trimmed by 1 base and J by 5 bases, leaving 10 bases between them. In germline, CDR1 is SGDLS, CDR2 YYNGEE. The CDR3 extends over 13 amino acids. CDR3 residues: CASSVFLWDEQYF. CDR3 sequence (DNA): TGTGCCAGCAGCGTATTTCTCTGGGACGAGCAGTACTTC. The variable domain in full, with the rest retrieved from reference TRBV9 and TRBJ2-7, is DSGVTQTPKHLITATGQRVTLRCSPRSGDLSVYWYQQSLDQGLQFLIQYYNGEERAKGNILERFSAQQFPDLHSELNLSSLELGDSALYFCASSVFLWDEQYFGPGTRLTVT.

This clonotype was seen only a few times. V and J are TRBV6-2 or TRBV6-3 and TRBJ2-2; TRBD2 is a possible D gene (7 bases). The V gene lost 7 bases and the J gene lost 3 bases, with 15 bases spanning the gap. Germline V gives CDR1 MNHEY, CDR2 SVGEGT. This CDR3 is built from 15 residues. The CDR3 sequence: CASIAGRGYTGELFF. As DNA, the CDR3 is TGTGCCAGCATCGCTGGGAGGGGGTACACCGGGGAGCTGTTTTTT.

In regard to this clonotype: The junction departs from the called germline gene at one end, perhaps through a read error. The chain employs TRBV4-3 and TRBJ2-3, with a weak D call TRBD1 (6 bases). The germline V gene encodes CDR1 LGHNA and CDR2 YSLEER. CDR3 length: 15 residues. The DNA for the CDR3 is TGCGCCAGCAGCCAAGAGGGCAGGGGCACAGATACGCAGTGTTTT. It codes for CASSQEGRGTDTQCF.

Comment on this clonotype: The conserved closing phenylalanine or tryptophan is absent in this CDR3, likely reflecting a read error. This CDR3 is CASRSQGHGTEAFL. The CDR3 DNA reads as TGTGCCAGCAGATCCCAGGGGCACGGCACTGAAGCTTTCCTT. The chain has TRBV27 and TRBJ1-1; D possibly corresponds to TRBD1 (6 bases). The CDR3 contains 14 residues. V was trimmed by 6 bases and J by 4 bases, leaving 15 bases between them. The germline V gene has CDR1 MNHEY and CDR2 SMNVEV (reference sequence).

The rearrangement joins TRBV4-1 to TRBJ1-1; unclear D gene. The CDR3 spans 15 residues. The germline V gene has CDR1 MGHRA and CDR2 YSYEKL. With 2 bases removed from V and 0 bases from J, the gap between germline ends came to 10 bases. CDR3 nucleotides: TGCGCCAGCAGCCAATTACGGACCTTGAACACTGAAGCTTTCTTT. It codes for CASSQLRTLNTEAFF.

Remarks on this clonotype: One end of the junction fails to match germline, which may point to a read error. The V and J genes are TRBV28 and TRBJ2-7, with TRBD2 identical over 9 bases. The CDR3 covers 18 residues. Germline assignment: CDR1 MDHEN and CDR2 SYDVKM. The CDR3 nucleotides are TGTGCCAGCGGTTTCTTAGTAGCGGGAGTCACCCAAGCCTACGAGCAGTACTTC. This encodes CASGFLVAGVTQAYEQYF.

The V gene is TRBV25-1, the J gene TRBJ2-7, with 15 positions matching TRBD2. The V gene's germline CDR1 is MGHDK and CDR2 SYGVNS. The CDR3 is made up of 15 amino acids. Trimming cost V 4 bases and J 2 bases; bases outside gene matches: 0. CDR3 loop: CASSGTSGRAYEQYF. CDR3 bases: TGTGCCAGCAGTGGGACTAGCGGGAGGGCCTACGAGCAGTACTTC.

This clonotype was found many times. The rearrangement joins TRBV5-6 to TRBJ2-7; TRBD1 aligns across 10 bases. Germline V lookup: CDR1 SGHDT, CDR2 YYEEEE. The CDR3 runs 16 residues. V was pared by 0 bases and J by 4 bases, with 7 bases of the junction left unmatched. The CDR3 reads CASSLAKGQGRYEQYF. CDR3 coding DNA: TGTGCCAGCAGCTTGGCCAAGGGACAGGGGAGGTACGAGCAGTACTTC.

This clonotype showed up just a few times. The chain recombines TRBV20-1 with TRBJ2-7; the D gene is possibly TRBD2 (6 bases). V gave up 4 bases and J gave up 5 bases, with 21 bases separating them. The V gene's germline CDR1 is DFQATT and CDR2 SNEGSKA (reference sequence). The CDR3 has 15 amino acids. The CDR3 protein is CSAIQSRDPDHEQYF. CDR3 nucleotides: TGCAGTGCTATACAATCGCGGGACCCGGACCACGAGCAGTACTTC.